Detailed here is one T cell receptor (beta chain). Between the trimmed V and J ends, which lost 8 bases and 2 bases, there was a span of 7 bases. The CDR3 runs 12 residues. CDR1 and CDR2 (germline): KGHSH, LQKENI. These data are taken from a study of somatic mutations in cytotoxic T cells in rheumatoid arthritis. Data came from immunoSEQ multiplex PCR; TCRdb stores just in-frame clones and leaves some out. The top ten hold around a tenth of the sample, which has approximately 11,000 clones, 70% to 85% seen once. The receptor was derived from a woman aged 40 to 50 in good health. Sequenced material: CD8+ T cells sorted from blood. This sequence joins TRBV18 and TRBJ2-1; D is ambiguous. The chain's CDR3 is CASGGAYNEQFF. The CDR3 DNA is TGTGCCAGCGGTGGGGCCTACAATGAGCAGTTCTTC.